The 19 T cell receptor beta chains below were found in one sample sequenced in a study of blood T cell repertoires in COVID-19. Clones were sequenced by immunoSEQ multiplex PCR, and TCRdb holds only the in-frame ones, with some missing. Here the sample spans about 410,000 clones, 90% being singletons. Sequences were obtained from PBMCs or T cells enriched from blood (not recorded which). The receptors stem from a man younger than 35 who had recovered from COVID-19.

The gene calls are TRBV5-4 and TRBJ2-7; weak D call: TRBD1 (5 bases). Germline values: CDR1 SGHNT, CDR2 YYREEE (reference sequence). Trimming stripped 0 bases from V and 11 bases from J, with 9 bases between. This CDR3 is 11 amino acids long. As DNA, the CDR3 is TGTGCCAGCAGCTTGGGCAGGGAAGAGTACTTC. Translating it yields CASSLGREEYF.

The chain employs TRBV27 and TRBJ1-2, with a tentative D call TRBD1 (6 bases). The CDR3 sequence is 15 residues long. Trimming removed 6 bases from V and 4 bases from J, with 18 bases in between. Germline V CDR1 and CDR2: MNHEY, SMNVEV (reference sequence). The CDR3 DNA reads as TGTGCCAGCAGACCTACAGGGCCGCTGGTCTATGGCTACACCTTC. This encodes CASRPTGPLVYGYTF.

The rearrangement joins TRBV5-5 to TRBJ2-5; 7 bases are shared with TRBD1. The ends lost 0 bases at V and 2 bases at J; junction bases unmatched: 10. This CDR3 is built from 17 residues. Germline V gives CDR1 SGHKS, CDR2 YYEKEE (reference sequence). The CDR3 coding sequence is TGTGCCAGCAGCTTGGCCGCGGACAGGACCAAACAAGAGACCCAGTACTTC. Protein product: CASSLAADRTKQETQYF.

The genes are TRBV7-9 and TRBJ2-3, with TRBD2 as a possible D gene (5 bases). This CDR3 is 16 amino acids long. Germline-derived CDR1 and CDR2 are SEHNR and FQNEAQ (reference sequence). Trimming took 5 bases from V and 0 from J, leaving 15 bases between them. DNA of the CDR3: TGTGCCAGCAGCCTCAGGAAGGGAGTCAGCACAGATACGCAGTATTTT. This encodes CASSLRKGVSTDTQYF.

The genes are TRBV5-6 and TRBJ1-1; D may be TRBD1 (6 bases). This CDR3 has 14 residues. Germline V gene lookup returns CDR1 SGHDT and CDR2 YYEEEE. V was cut by 2 bases and J by 8 bases, with 16 bases left in between. CDR3 region: CASSFGQPSGEAFF. For the CDR3, the DNA is TGTGCCAGCAGCTTCGGACAGCCCTCTGGGGAAGCTTTCTTT.

The table lists this clone with a count of one. The chain has TRBV10-3 and TRBJ1-3; a possible D gene is TRBD1 (6 bases). Per the germline V gene, CDR1 is ENHRY and CDR2 is SYGVKD. The CDR3 has 17 amino acids. V lost 6 bases to trimming and J lost 0 bases, with 18 bases between them. DNA for the CDR3: TGTGCCATCAGAGGGGGTACGGACAGATTCTCTGGAAACACCATATATTTT. Its translation is CAIRGGTDRFSGNTIYF.

The gene calls are TRBV6-5 and TRBJ2-7; possibly TRBD2 for D (5 bases). Germline CDR1 reads MNHEY; CDR2 reads SVGAGI. This CDR3 region has 13 residues. V gave up 2 bases and J gave up 6 bases, with 11 bases separating them. In DNA form, the CDR3 reads TGTGCCAGCAGTTACGCCACTAGGAGCGAGCAGTACTTC. This gives the protein CASSYATRSEQYF.

This clone was detected only once. V usage is TRBV4-1 and J usage is TRBJ1-1; D ambiguous. The CDR3 has 13 amino acids. Per germline, CDR1 MGHRA and CDR2 YSYEKL. Trimming removed 7 bases at V and 2 bases at J, with 11 bases between. CDR3: CASTPGVNTEAFF. In nucleotides, the CDR3 is TGCGCCAGCACCCCCGGGGTAAACACTGAAGCTTTCTTT.

This clone was picked up a small number of times. This chain uses TRBV19 with TRBJ1-2; possibly TRBD1 for D (5 bases). With 6 bases removed from V and 13 bases from J, the gap between germline ends came to 21 bases. The germline gives CDR1 LNHDA, CDR2 SQIVND (reference sequence). There are 13 residues in the CDR3. This chain's CDR3 is CASSPSGPSGVTF. DNA for the CDR3: TGTGCCAGTAGCCCCTCAGGGCCCTCGGGGGTCACCTTC.

The gene calls are TRBV27 and TRBJ2-3; 10 bases agree with TRBD2. Germline assignment: CDR1 MNHEY and CDR2 SMNVEV (reference sequence). The CDR3 loop spans 17 amino acids. V gave up 2 bases and J gave up 5 bases; unmatched junction bases: 10. CDR3 sequence (DNA): TGTGCCAGCAGTTTAAAAGCTAGCGGGAGTTCAGAAGATACGCAGTATTTT. Encoded protein: CASSLKASGSSEDTQYF.

The chain employs TRBV5-5 and TRBJ1-4, with D possibly matching TRBD1 (6 bases). The CDR3 spans 15 residues. With 4 bases removed from V and 0 bases from J, the gap between germline ends came to 10 bases. The germline V gene encodes CDR1 SGHKS and CDR2 YYEKEE (reference sequence). The CDR3, as DNA: TGTGCCAGCAGCCCCAGGGGTACAACTAATGAAAAACTGTTTTTT. Residues: CASSPRGTTNEKLFF.

The chain is built from TRBV7-8 and TRBJ2-2, with 7 bases fitting TRBD2. Germline CDR1 SGHVS, CDR2 FQNEAQ. This CDR3 contains 16 residues. Trimming removed 0 bases from V and 6 bases from J; junction bases left unmatched: 7. The CDR3: CASSLAPLTSPGELFF. In nucleotides, the CDR3 is TGTGCCAGCAGCTTAGCGCCCTTGACTAGCCCCGGGGAGCTGTTTTTT.

This chain connects TRBV4-1 to TRBJ2-1; TRBD2 agrees at 12 bases. V trimming: 3 bases; J trimming: 8 bases; junction bases outside the gene matches: 5. This CDR3 spans 15 amino acids. Germline V CDR1 and CDR2: MGHRA, YSYEKL. The CDR3 reads CASSHSSGRADEQFF. CDR3 DNA: TGCGCCAGCAGCCACTCTAGCGGGAGGGCAGATGAGCAGTTCTTC.

This sequence joins TRBV9 and TRBJ2-1; a possible D gene is TRBD2 (5 bases). Germline CDR1 is SGDLS and CDR2 is YYNGEE. The CDR3 length is 15 residues. The V and J ends lost 0 bases and 5 bases respectively, with 12 bases between them. In DNA form, the CDR3 reads TGTGCCAGCAGCGTAGACCCTAGCCGAGACAATGAGCAGTTCTTC. Translated: CASSVDPSRDNEQFF.

V is TRBV12-3 or TRBV12-4 and J is TRBJ1-5; D might be TRBD1 (5 bases). This CDR3 is 13 amino acids long. V was pared by 1 base and J by 11 bases, with 12 bases between. In nucleotides, the CDR3 is TGTGCCAGCAGTTTAGACAGGCCGCAGACCCAGCATTTT. This translates into CASSLDRPQTQHF.

The chain is built from TRBV19 and TRBJ2-3, with D unresolved. CDR1 LNHDA and CDR2 SQIVND come from the germline V gene (reference sequence). The V end was cut by 3 bases, the J end by 5 bases, with 12 bases between. This CDR3 comprises 14 residues. The CDR3 region has the DNA TGTGCCAGTAGTATTGACATGCTTGAAGATACGCAGTATTTT. It translates to CASSIDMLEDTQYF.

This chain connects TRBV6-5 to TRBJ1-2; the D is unclear. The ends were cut back, 6 bases at V and 3 bases at J, with 14 bases in the middle. Germline lookup yields CDR1 MNHEY and CDR2 SVGAGI. The length of the CDR3 is 14 residues. The CDR3 sequence: CASSPRDGDYGYTF. The CDR3 DNA reads as TGTGCCAGCAGCCCCCGGGATGGGGACTATGGCTACACCTTC.

This sequence joins TRBV27 and TRBJ1-5; weak D call: TRBD1 (6 bases). Trimming removed 4 bases at V and 0 bases at J, with 10 bases between. The V gene's germline CDR1 is MNHEY and CDR2 SMNVEV (reference sequence). The CDR3 spans 15 residues. The CDR3 bases are TGTGCCAGCAGTTCCACAGGGTATAGCAATCAGCCCCAGCATTTT. Amino acid sequence: CASSSTGYSNQPQHF.

This sequence joins TRBV5-6 and TRBJ1-4; 7 bases align to TRBD1. Germline V gives CDR1 SGHDT, CDR2 YYEEEE. With V trimmed by 0 bases and J by 5 bases, 10 bases remained unmatched. This CDR3 has 17 residues. The CDR3 DNA reads TGTGCCAGCAGCTTGGGCCCCCGACAGGGTTCAAATGAAAAACTGTTTTTT. It translates to CASSLGPRQGSNEKLFF.